The entry below describes one TCR beta chain. The source of the sample is a study of cytomegalovirus exposure and HLA in healthy donors. PCR primers comprised 60 Vbeta and 13 Jbeta primers. Sequencing used immunoSEQ multiplex PCR; TCRdb keeps in-frame clones, though not all of them. The table records approximately 190,000 clones, roughly four fifths of them present only once. V lost 10 bases to trimming and J lost 5 bases, with 21 bases between them. Germline CDR1 reads MDHEN; CDR2 reads SYDVKM. The CDR3 totals 14 residues. The sequence derives from a woman aged 18 to 35 in good health and CMV-seronegative. The chain combines TRBV28 with TRBJ2-7, with D tentatively TRBD2 (5 bases). Sequencing input: PBMCs. DNA for the CDR3: TGTGCCATAGCCCGAGGGAAGCGAACAGACGAGCAGTACTTC. Translation gives CAIARGKRTDEQYF.